Listed below are T cell receptor beta chains from one sample, sequenced in a study of early T cells in non-severe SARS-CoV-2 infection. In TCRdb, the 5' RACE reads were re-called with MiXCR into one record per CDR3 protein. The sample includes tens of thousands of distinct CDR3 sequences, about 4.7% of them seen just once. Sequencing input: whole blood. Receptor source: an adult who was a healthcare worker with PCR-confirmed SARS-CoV-2 infection or an uninfected control (not recorded which). CDR3s include the opening cysteine and the closing phenylalanine or tryptophan. A D gene is named only where the DNA matches it firmly. Size is stated for part of the rows, as once, few or many counts, or as a class when the clone is expanded.

J: TRBJ1-1
size: many
D: NA
V: TRBV11-2
CDR3: CASSLVRGNTEAFF
DNA: TGTGCCAGCAGCTTAGTAAGGGGGAACACTGAAGCTTTCTTT

J: TRBJ2-3
size: many
D: NA
V: TRBV9
CDR3: CASSVGTGTLRPDTQYF
DNA: TGTGCCAGCAGCGTAGGGACCGGGACCCTCCGGCCAGATACGCAGTATTTT

J: TRBJ2-1
size: many
D: NA
V: TRBV6-2/TRBV6-3
CDR3: CASSHRGEAYNEQFF
DNA: TGTGCCAGCAGTCATCGTGGGGAAGCCTACAATGAGCAGTTCTTC

J: TRBJ2-2
size: few
D: NA
V: TRBV7-6
CDR3: CASSTGTTGELFF
DNA: TGTGCCAGCAGTACCGGGACAACCGGGGAGCTGTTTTTT

J: TRBJ1-1
size: many
D: TRBD1
V: TRBV18
CDR3: CASSPRGQSGNTEAFF
DNA: TGTGCCAGCTCACCACGGGGACAGTCGGGGAACACTGAAGCTTTCTTT

J: TRBJ1-5
size: many
D: NA
V: TRBV2
CDR3: CASSVGTFNQPQHF
DNA: TGTGCCAGCAGTGTCGGGACTTTCAATCAGCCCCAGCATTTT

J: TRBJ2-2
size: many
D: NA
V: TRBV2
CDR3: CASSEKLANTGELFF
DNA: TGTGCCAGCAGTGAGAAACTAGCGAACACCGGGGAGCTGTTTTTT

J: TRBJ1-2
size: few
D: NA
V: TRBV2
CDR3: CASRDDSQVGYTF
DNA: TGTGCCAGCAGAGATGACAGCCAGGTTGGCTACACCTTC

J: TRBJ2-6
size: once
D: NA
V: TRBV6-5
CDR3: CASSYSAGLSGANVLTF
DNA: TGTGCCAGCAGTTACTCGGCAGGACTCTCTGGGGCCAACGTCCTGACTTTC

J: TRBJ2-4
size: few
D: NA
V: TRBV2
CDR3: CASSEQQLAKNIQYF
DNA: TGTGCCAGCAGTGAACAGCAGTTAGCCAAAAACATTCAGTACTTC

J: TRBJ2-3
size: many
D: TRBD2
V: TRBV7-2
CDR3: CASSPGLAGFTDTQYF
DNA: TGTGCCAGCAGCCCGGGACTAGCGGGGTTCACAGATACGCAGTATTTT

J: TRBJ2-7
size: few
D: TRBD1
V: TRBV9
CDR3: CASSEGQGGYEQYF
DNA: TGTGCCAGCAGCGAGGGACAGGGTGGCTACGAGCAGTACTTC

J: TRBJ1-1
size: NA
D: NA
V: TRBV5-1
CDR3: CASSLVGSMNTEAFF
DNA: TGCGCCAGCAGCTTGGTGGGGAGCATGAACACTGAAGCTTTCTTT

J: TRBJ1-1
size: many
D: TRBD1
V: TRBV7-9
CDR3: CAGTDRGLTEAFF
DNA: TGTGCCGGAACCGACAGGGGGCTGACTGAAGCTTTCTTT

J: TRBJ2-7
size: many
D: TRBD2
V: TRBV13
CDR3: CASSGGLAGSSYEQYF
DNA: TGTGCCAGCAGCGGGGGACTAGCGGGGTCTTCCTACGAGCAGTACTTC

J: TRBJ1-1
size: many
D: NA
V: TRBV29-1
CDR3: CSVEGSEAFF
DNA: TGCAGCGTTGAAGGCAGTGAAGCTTTCTTT

J: TRBJ1-4
size: many
D: NA
V: TRBV7-9
CDR3: CASSLGAGANEKLFF
DNA: TGTGCCAGCAGCTTGGGGGCCGGAGCTAATGAAAAACTGTTTTTT

J: TRBJ2-7
size: many
D: NA
V: TRBV12-3/TRBV12-4
CDR3: CASRGVNEQYF
DNA: TGTGCCAGCAGGGGAGTTAACGAGCAGTACTTC